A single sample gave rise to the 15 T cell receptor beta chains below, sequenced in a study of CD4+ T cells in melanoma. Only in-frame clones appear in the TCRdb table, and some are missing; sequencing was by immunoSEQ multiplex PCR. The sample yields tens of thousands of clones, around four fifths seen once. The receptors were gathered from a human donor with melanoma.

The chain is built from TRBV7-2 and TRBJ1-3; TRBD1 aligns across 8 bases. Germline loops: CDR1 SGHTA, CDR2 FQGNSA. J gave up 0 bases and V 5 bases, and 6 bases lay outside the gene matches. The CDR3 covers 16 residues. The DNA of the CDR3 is TGTGCCAGCAGCCCTATCGACAGGGGCTCTGGAAACACCATATATTTT. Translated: CASSPIDRGSGNTIYF.

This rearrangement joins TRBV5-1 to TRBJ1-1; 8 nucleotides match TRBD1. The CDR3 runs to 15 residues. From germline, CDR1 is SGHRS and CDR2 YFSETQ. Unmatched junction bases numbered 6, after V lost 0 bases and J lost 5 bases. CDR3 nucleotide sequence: TGCGCCAGCAGCTTGGCCCCGGACAGGGAAACTGAAGCTTTCTTT. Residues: CASSLAPDRETEAFF.

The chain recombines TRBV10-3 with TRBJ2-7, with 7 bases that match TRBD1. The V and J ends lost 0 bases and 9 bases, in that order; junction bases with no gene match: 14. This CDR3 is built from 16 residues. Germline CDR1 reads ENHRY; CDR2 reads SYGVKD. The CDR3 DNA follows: TGTGCCATCAGTGAGTCGGTGGACAGGAGAGCCCTAGGGCAGTACTTC. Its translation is CAISESVDRRALGQYF.

The CDR3 sequence: CASSPGGTGANVLTF. The CDR3 nucleotides are TGTGCCAGCTCACCAGGGGGAACTGGGGCCAACGTCCTGACTTTC. This chain uses TRBV18 with TRBJ2-6, with D tentatively TRBD1 or TRBD2 (5 bases each). The CDR3 is 15 amino acids. Germline assignment: CDR1 KGHSH and CDR2 LQKENI. V was shortened by 2 bases and J by 2 bases, with 7 bases between the two germline ends.

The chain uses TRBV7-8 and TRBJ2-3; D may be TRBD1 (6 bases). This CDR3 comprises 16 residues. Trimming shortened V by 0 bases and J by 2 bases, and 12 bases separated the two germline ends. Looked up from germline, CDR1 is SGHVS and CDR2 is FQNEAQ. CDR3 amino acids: CASSLAPGTLTDTQYF. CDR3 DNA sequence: TGTGCCAGCAGCTTAGCCCCCGGGACACTCACAGATACGCAGTATTTT.

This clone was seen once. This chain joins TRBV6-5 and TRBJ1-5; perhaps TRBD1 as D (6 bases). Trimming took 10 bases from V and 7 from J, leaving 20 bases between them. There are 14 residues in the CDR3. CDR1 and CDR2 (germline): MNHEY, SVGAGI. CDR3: CATRKMGALQPQHF. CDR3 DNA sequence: TGTGCCACCCGAAAGATGGGGGCCTTGCAGCCCCAGCATTTT.

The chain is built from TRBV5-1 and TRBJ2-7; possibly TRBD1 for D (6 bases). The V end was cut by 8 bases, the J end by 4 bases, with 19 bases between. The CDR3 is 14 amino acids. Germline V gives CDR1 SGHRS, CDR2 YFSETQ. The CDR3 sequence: CASGSGGPTYEQYF. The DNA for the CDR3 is TGCGCCAGTGGAAGTGGGGGCCCCACTTACGAGCAGTACTTC.

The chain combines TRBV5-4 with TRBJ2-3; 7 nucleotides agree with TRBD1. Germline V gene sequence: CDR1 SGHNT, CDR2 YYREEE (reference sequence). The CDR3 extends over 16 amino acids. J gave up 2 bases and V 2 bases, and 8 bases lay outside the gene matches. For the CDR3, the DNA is TGTGCCAGCAGCTTCCGCCGGGACAGCAACACAGATACGCAGTATTTT. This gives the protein CASSFRRDSNTDTQYF.

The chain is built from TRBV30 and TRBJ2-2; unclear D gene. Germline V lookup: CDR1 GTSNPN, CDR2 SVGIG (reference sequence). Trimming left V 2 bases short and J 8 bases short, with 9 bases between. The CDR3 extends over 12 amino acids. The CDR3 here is CAWSRPLGELFF. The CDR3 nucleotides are TGTGCCTGGAGTCGACCGCTTGGGGAGCTGTTTTTT.

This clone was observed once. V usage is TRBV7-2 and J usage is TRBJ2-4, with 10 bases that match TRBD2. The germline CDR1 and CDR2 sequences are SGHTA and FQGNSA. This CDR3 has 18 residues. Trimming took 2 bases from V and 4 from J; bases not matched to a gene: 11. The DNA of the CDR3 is TGTGCCAGCAGCTTAACTCAGGGCCTAGCGGGGGCGAAAAACATTCAGTACTTC. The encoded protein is CASSLTQGLAGAKNIQYF.

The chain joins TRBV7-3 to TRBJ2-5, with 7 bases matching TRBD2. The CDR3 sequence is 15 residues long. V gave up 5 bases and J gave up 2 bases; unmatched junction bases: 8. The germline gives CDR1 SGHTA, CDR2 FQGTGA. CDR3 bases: TGTGCCAGCAGCCCGGGGAGGGGAGGACAAGAGACCCAGTACTTC. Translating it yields CASSPGRGGQETQYF. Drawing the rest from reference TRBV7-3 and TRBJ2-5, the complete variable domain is GAGVSQTPSNKVTEKGKYVELRCDPISGHTALYWYRQSLGQGPEFLIYFQGTGAADDSGLPNDRFFAVRPEGSVSTLKIQRTERGDSAVYLCASSPGRGGQETQYFGPGTRLLVL.

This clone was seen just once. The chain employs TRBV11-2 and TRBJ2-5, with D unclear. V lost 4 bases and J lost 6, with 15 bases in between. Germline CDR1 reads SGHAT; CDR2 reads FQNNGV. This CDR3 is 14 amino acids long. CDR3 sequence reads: CASSSSLQGQTQYF. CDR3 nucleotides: TGTGCCAGCAGCTCTTCCCTCCAAGGGCAGACCCAGTACTTC.

The CDR3 DNA follows: TGTGCCAGTAGTATTGATAATCAGCCCCAGCATTTT. Its translation is CASSIDNQPQHF. V usage is TRBV19 and J usage is TRBJ1-5, with D hard to call. The CDR3 loop spans 12 amino acids. CDR1 and CDR2 (germline): LNHDA, SQIVND (reference sequence). Trimming shortened V by 3 bases and J by 4 bases, and 4 bases separated the two germline ends.

The CDR3 reads CASSLVWGPYEQYF. The CDR3 DNA follows: TGTGCCAGCAGCTTAGTCTGGGGGCCCTACGAGCAGTACTTC. V and J are TRBV11-2 and TRBJ2-7, with a possible D match to TRBD1 (6 bases). This CDR3 has 14 amino acids. V gave up 1 base and J gave up 2 bases, with 9 bases separating them. Germline assignment: CDR1 SGHAT and CDR2 FQNNGV.

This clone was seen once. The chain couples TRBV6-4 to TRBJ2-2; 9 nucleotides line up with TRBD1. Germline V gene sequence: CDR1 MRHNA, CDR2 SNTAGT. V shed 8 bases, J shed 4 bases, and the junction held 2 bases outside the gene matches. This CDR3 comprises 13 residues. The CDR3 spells CASGTGITGELFF. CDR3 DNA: TGTGCCAGCGGGACAGGGATCACCGGGGAGCTGTTTTTT.